This TCR beta chain was found in a study of glioma-infiltrating T cells. Overall study findings and caveats: Non-neoplastic patients had below-expected tissue-blood divergence, while all gliomas exceeded expectation.

To note about this clonotype: The antigen is not known. A read error is likely, as this CDR3 ends without the conserved phenylalanine or tryptophan.

V was pared by 1 base and J by 7 bases, with 10 bases between. There are 13 residues in the CDR3. CDR1 and CDR2 (germline): MNHNY, SVGAGI (reference sequence). Amplification of TCR alpha and beta CDR3 regions from RNA used iRepertoire nested multiplex PCR. One-step reverse transcription and amplification started from approximately 100-400 ng of tissue mRNA or PBMC total RNA. TCRdb re-derived calls from the multiplex PCR reads in MiXCR, one entry per CDR3 protein. This table holds approximately 90,000 distinct CDR3 sequences, about a quarter found once. The chain is built from TRBV6-6 and TRBJ1-1; possibly TRBD1 for D (6 bases). Specimen: glioma tissue, nonneoplastic brain tissue, or PBMCs (not recorded which). This TCR was recovered from a human donor with low-grade glioma or glioblastoma, undergoing nonglioma brain surgery, or in good health (not recorded which). CDR3 in amino acids: CASSYYRESEAFL. The CDR3 nucleotides are TGTGCCAGCAGTTACTACAGGGAGAGTGAAGCTTTCCTT.